Listed here is a single T cell receptor (beta chain). Its antigen is currently not known. No base quality values were provided; no much bigger clone lies one nucleotide off. The immunoSEQ Assay was the method used to sequence TCRbeta CDR3 regions. After extraction, genomic DNA underwent amplification by bias-controlled multiplex PCR, followed by high-throughput sequencing. Per the original workflow: To quantify the absolute abundance of every unique TCRbeta CDR3 region, sequences were collapsed and filtered. T cell fraction was estimated by normalization of TCRbeta template counts to usable DNA, with usable DNA being measured through amplification of reference genes present in all nucleated cells. Repertoire TCRs were annotated as SARS-CoV-2-specific when V gene, CDR3 amino acid sequence and J gene were exactly matched to a known reactive TCR set. The reference SARS-CoV-2 TCR set was obtained from MIRA and was filtered for enrichment in COVID-19-positive ImmuneCODE repertoires, whereby public or cross-reactive TCRs were removed. Based on the MIRA antigens, annotated TCRs were further analysed at the level of specific ORF or position within ORF. Depth was the summed frequency of annotated unique rearrangements, while breadth was defined as annotated unique rearrangements over total unique productive rearrangements. Two-sided Wilcoxon rank-sum tests were used to compare TCR breadth between groups. TCRdb stores this immuneACCESS table with in-frame sequences only. Part of the clones is absent; in the studies checked, under half of the shortfall reflects unresolved V genes, and no reason is known for the rest. V and J calls plus clone size are reproduced from that table; the DNA served to infer D and trimming. A total of around 450,000 clones appear in this sample, 75% to 95% of them only once. The biggest ten clones account for 10% to 15% of the sample.

The sample's treatment or condition label is to be understood as: roughly 19 received Ad26.COV2.S at low or high dose, single or two shots; 5 received placebo; per-sample allocation not given. For vaccine and placebo recipients, repertoires were sequenced using samples collected on day 63 after the first injection. In Cohort 1b, about two dozen adults aged 18-55 years were enrolled at a single site in Boston, USA, between 29 July and 7 August 2020. Ad26.COV2.S was a replication-incompetent adenovirus type 26 vector expressing a prefusion-stabilized SARS-CoV-2 spike protein from the original Wuhan strain. This specimen comes from a study of Ad26.COV2.S vaccination and SARS-CoV-2 variants (dated by TCRdb to about 2021). General notes on the study: Vaccine-arm donors were drawn from COV1001, a multicentre, randomized, double-blind, placebo-controlled phase I-IIa trial of Ad26.COV2.S in healthy adults. Dosing of Ad26.COV2.S was intramuscular, at either 5x10^10 or 1x10^11 viral particles, delivered as one shot or as two shots spaced 56 days apart. Participants in the trial were split at random into five groups of five each, receiving low-dose or high-dose Ad26.COV2.S once or twice, or else placebo on both occasions. The specificity and breadth of SARS-CoV-2-reactive T cell receptors after Ad26.COV2.S vaccination were assessed by TCRbeta repertoire sequencing. Investigators remained blinded to trial group allocation during experiments and outcome assessment. A total of roughly 30 samples were included in the TCR-sequenced set, comprising around 19 Ad26.COV2.S vaccine recipients, 5 placebo recipients and 8 SARS-CoV-2 convalescent individuals. Broader findings and caveats from the paper: Ad26.COV2.S recipients had higher spike-specific TCR breadth than placebo recipients (P = 0.0014). The study was not powered to compare responses between vaccine doses or regimens. The authors noted that the TCR breadth and depth analyses may have underestimated total T cell responses. Non-spike TCR breadth was comparable between vaccine and placebo recipients, consistent with the vaccine containing only spike. After vaccination, substantial breadth of spike-specific CD8+ and CD4+ T cell responses was reported.

Trimming at the junction amounts to 1 base on V and 3 bases on J, and the germline ends lie 13 bases apart. The germline V gene supplies CDR1 LGHNA and CDR2 YSLEER. Including cysteine and phenylalanine, the CDR3 has 15 amino acids. Only the CDR3 portion is preserved as DNA: 45 bases, with reading frame beginning at the first base. The receptor's source is a person aged 18-65 years who received the Ad26.COV2.S COVID-19 vaccine or a placebo. This specimen was peripheral blood, taken in a trial of Ad26.COV2.S vaccine versus placebo. The chain was built from TRBV4-3 and TRBJ2-7; matching of 6 bases hints at TRBD1 as the D gene. The DNA sequence is TGCGCCAGCAGCCAAGGATCCAGGGGTCTCTACGAGCAGTACTTC. Its protein product is CASSQGSRGLYEQYF.